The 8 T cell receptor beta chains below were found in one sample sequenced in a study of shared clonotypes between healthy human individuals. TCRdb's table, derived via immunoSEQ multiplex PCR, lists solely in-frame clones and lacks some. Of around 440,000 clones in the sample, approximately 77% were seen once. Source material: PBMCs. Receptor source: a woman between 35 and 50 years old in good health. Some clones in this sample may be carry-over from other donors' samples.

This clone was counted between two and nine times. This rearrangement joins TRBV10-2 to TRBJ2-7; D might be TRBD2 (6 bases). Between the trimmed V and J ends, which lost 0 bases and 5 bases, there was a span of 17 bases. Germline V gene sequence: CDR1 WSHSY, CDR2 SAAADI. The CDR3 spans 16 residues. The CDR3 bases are TGCGCCAGCAGTGAGTCGAAAGGGACTCCCCGGGACGAGCAGTACTTC. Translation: CASSESKGTPRDEQYF.

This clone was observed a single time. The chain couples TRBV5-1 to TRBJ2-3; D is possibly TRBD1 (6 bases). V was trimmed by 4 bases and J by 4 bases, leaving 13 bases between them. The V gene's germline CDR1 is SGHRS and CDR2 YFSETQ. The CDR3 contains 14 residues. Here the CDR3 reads CASSPTGNPDTQYF. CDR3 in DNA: TGCGCCAGCAGCCCAACAGGGAACCCAGATACGCAGTATTTT.

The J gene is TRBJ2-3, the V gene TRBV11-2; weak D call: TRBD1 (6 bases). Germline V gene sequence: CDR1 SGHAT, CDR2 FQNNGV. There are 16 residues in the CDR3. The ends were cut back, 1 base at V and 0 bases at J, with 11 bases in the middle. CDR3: CASSLVRTVSTDTQYF. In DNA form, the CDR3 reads TGTGCCAGCAGCTTAGTCAGGACAGTAAGCACAGATACGCAGTATTTT.

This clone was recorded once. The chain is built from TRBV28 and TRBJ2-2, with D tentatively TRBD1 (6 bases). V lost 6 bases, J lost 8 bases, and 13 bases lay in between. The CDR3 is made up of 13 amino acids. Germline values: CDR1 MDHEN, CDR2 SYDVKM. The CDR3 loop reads CASRTGSIGELFF. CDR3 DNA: TGTGCCAGCAGAACAGGGTCCATAGGGGAGCTGTTTTTT.

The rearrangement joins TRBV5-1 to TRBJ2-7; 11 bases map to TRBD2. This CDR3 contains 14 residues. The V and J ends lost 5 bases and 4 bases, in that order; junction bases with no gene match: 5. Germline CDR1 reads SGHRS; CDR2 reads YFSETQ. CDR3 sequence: CASRTSGSGYEQYF. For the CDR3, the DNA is TGCGCCAGCAGAACTAGCGGGAGTGGGTACGAGCAGTACTTC.

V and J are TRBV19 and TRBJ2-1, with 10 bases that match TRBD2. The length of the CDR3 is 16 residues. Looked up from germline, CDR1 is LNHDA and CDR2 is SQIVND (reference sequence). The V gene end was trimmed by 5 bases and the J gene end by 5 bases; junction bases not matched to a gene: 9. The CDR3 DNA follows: TGTGCCAGTAGTGCCGTGTGGCTAGCGGGAGACAATGAGCAGTTCTTC. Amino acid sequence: CASSAVWLAGDNEQFF.

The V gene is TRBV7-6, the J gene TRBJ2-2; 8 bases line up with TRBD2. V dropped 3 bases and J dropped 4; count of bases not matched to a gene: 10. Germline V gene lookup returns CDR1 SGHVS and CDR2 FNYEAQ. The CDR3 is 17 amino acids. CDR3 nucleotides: TGTGCCAGCAGCTTCAATCCCAGCGGGAGTATCACCGGGGAGCTGTTTTTT. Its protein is CASSFNPSGSITGELFF.

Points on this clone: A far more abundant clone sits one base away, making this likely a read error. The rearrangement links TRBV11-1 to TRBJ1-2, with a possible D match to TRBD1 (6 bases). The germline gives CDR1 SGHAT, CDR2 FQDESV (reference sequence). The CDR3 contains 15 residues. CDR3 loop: CASSPETGFNYGHTF. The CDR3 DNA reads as TGTGCCAGCAGCCCCGAAACAGGGTTCAACTATGGCCACACCTTC.